This record concerns one TCR beta chain sequence. This sample is part of a study of shared clonotypes between healthy human individuals. Study summary: Two women and a few men aged 18 to 49 served as donors.

Selected positively for CCR7 and CD45RO-negative, naive CD8 cells excluded terminally differentiated effector memory CD45RA+ cells. Sequencing used immunoSEQ multiplex PCR; TCRdb keeps in-frame clones, though not all of them. The sample has millions of clones; 85% to 95% are singletons. The CDR3 runs to 13 residues. Between the trimmed V and J ends, which lost 0 bases and 5 bases, there was a span of 8 bases. Germline assignment: CDR1 MDHEN and CDR2 SYDVKM. The clonotype was recovered from a man younger than 35 in good health. The chain uses TRBV28 and TRBJ2-7; the D is unclear. The sample consisted of naive CD8+ T cells sorted from blood. The CDR3 sequence: CASSLWGNDEQYF. CDR3 DNA: TGTGCCAGCAGTTTATGGGGGAACGACGAGCAGTACTTC.